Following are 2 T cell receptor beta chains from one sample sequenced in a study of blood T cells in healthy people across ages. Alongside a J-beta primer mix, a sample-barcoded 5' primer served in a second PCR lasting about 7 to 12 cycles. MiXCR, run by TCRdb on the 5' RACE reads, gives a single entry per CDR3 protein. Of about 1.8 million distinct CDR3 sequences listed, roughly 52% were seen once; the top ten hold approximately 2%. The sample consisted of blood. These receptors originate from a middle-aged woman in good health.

The CDR3 sequence: CASSYNNYNEQFF. The CDR3 nucleotides are TGTGCCAGCAGTTACAACAACTACAATGAGCAGTTCTTC. V and J are TRBV6-5 and TRBJ2-1; D uncertain. Trimming left V 2 bases short and J 3 bases short, with 5 bases between. Germline CDR1 reads MNHEY; CDR2 reads SVGAGI. The CDR3 spans 13 residues.

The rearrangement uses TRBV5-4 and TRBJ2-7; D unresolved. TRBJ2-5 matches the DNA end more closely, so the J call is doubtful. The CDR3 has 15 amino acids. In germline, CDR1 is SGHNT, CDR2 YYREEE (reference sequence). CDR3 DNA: TGTGCCAGCAGCTTGGTCGGCAGGCCCCACGAGACCCAGTACTTC. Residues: CASSLVGRPHETQYF.